One and the same sample provided the 20 T cell receptor beta chains below, sequenced in a study of T cells after yellow fever vaccination. TCRdb re-called the 5' RACE reads with MiXCR, one entry per CDR3 protein. Altogether about 220,000 distinct CDR3 sequences are present, around 6.7% being singletons, with the ten largest covering more than 0.85%. The material was CD4+ T cells sorted from PBMCs, obtained on the day of the yellow fever booster vaccination. These receptors were obtained from a man aged 30-40 years who received the YFV17D yellow fever vaccine.

The sample holds many counts of this clonotype. V and J are TRBV18 and TRBJ2-7; tentative D call: TRBD2 (6 bases). Germline assignment: CDR1 KGHSH and CDR2 LQKENI. Trimming took 4 bases from V and 7 from J, leaving 11 bases between them. CDR3 size: 12 residues. The CDR3 here is CASSHGTLEQYF. In DNA, the CDR3 is TGTGCCAGCTCACACGGGACTTTGGAGCAGTACTTC.

This clonotype showed up just a few times. V gene TRBV6-1 combines with J gene TRBJ2-3, with D perhaps matching TRBD1 or TRBD2 (5 bases each). Germline CDR1 and CDR2: MNHNS and SASEGT. Trimming cost V 6 bases and J 6 bases, with 19 bases left between them. CDR3 length: 15 residues. DNA of the CDR3: TGTGCCAGCAGCCGGGACCCCCACCTCGGGGATACGCAGTATTTT. It specifies CASSRDPHLGDTQYF.

This clonotype was observed many times. The chain uses TRBV6-1 and TRBJ1-2, with D possibly TRBD1 on 6 matching bases. The V and J ends lost 5 bases and 7 bases respectively, with 14 bases between them. The CDR3 length is 13 residues. CDR1 MNHNS and CDR2 SASEGT come from the germline V gene. CDR3 in DNA: TGTGCCAGCAGTAAGACAGGCTCGCGTGGCTACACCTTC. Amino acid sequence: CASSKTGSRGYTF.

This clonotype was detected ten times or more. V is TRBV9 and J is TRBJ2-2; the D call may be TRBD1 or TRBD2 (5 bases each). Germline V gene lookup returns CDR1 SGDLS and CDR2 YYNGEE. There are 14 residues in the CDR3. V lost 3 bases and J lost 6, with 12 bases in between. The CDR3 DNA is TGTGCCAGCAGCGCGACTTTGGGGGCCGGGGAGCTGTTTTTT. It yields the protein CASSATLGAGELFF.

This clonotype has more than one count but fewer than ten. The chain combines TRBV6-5 with TRBJ2-7; 8 positions agree with TRBD2. Trimming at V came to 6 bases and at J to 6 bases, leaving 4 bases not matched to a gene. The CDR3 spans 12 residues. The germline V gene encodes CDR1 MNHEY and CDR2 SVGAGI. CDR3 protein: CASSSGTSEQYF. In DNA, the CDR3 is TGTGCCAGCAGCTCCGGGACTAGCGAGCAGTACTTC.

This clonotype came up a few times. Compared with germline, one end of the junction differs, possibly owing to a read error. The J gene is TRBJ2-1, the V gene TRBV7-2, with D perhaps TRBD1 (8 bases). CDR3 size: 13 residues. CDR1 and CDR2 from the germline V gene are SGHTA and FQGNSA. Here the CDR3 DNA reads TGTGCCAGCAGCTTATCTGGGACAGGCGGGAGCGTCTTC. It is translated as CASSLSGTGGSVF.

This clonotype was counted ten times or more. This sequence joins TRBV10-3 and TRBJ2-1, with TRBD2 matching 7 bases. The CDR3 has 16 amino acids. With V trimmed by 7 bases and J by 4 bases, 13 bases remained unmatched. Germline CDR1 ENHRY, CDR2 SYGVKD. The CDR3 DNA follows: TGTGCCATCAAGTCTGGATCTAGCGGCGCTTACAATGAGCAGTTCTTC. As protein: CAIKSGSSGAYNEQFF.

This clonotype was counted at least ten times. The chain joins TRBV29-1 to TRBJ2-7; 7 positions agree with TRBD1. The CDR3 is made up of 15 amino acids. J was trimmed by 6 bases and V by 4 bases; bases with no gene match: 15. Germline V CDR1 and CDR2: SQVTM, ANQGSEA. CDR3 amino acids: CSVALVTGTAAEQYF. The CDR3 nucleotides read TGCAGCGTTGCACTAGTAACCGGGACAGCGGCCGAGCAGTACTTC.

This chain uses TRBV5-5 with TRBJ2-7; 7 bases are a match to TRBD1. The CDR3 contains 15 residues. Germline V lookup: CDR1 SGHKS, CDR2 YYEKEE (reference sequence). With V trimmed by 1 base and J by 3 bases, 7 bases remained unmatched. This CDR3 is CASSLTGDQNYEQYF. The CDR3 region has the DNA TGTGCCAGCAGCTTGACAGGGGATCAAAACTACGAGCAGTACTTC.

This clonotype has at least ten counts. The chain uses TRBV2 and TRBJ2-1; D gene ambiguous. The CDR3 is 15 residues long. The germline gives CDR1 SNHLY, CDR2 FYNNEI. Trimming pared 5 bases from V and 1 base from J, leaving 12 bases between. For the CDR3, the DNA is TGTGCCAGCAGTCGCCAGTTAACATCCTACAATGAGCAGTTCTTC. Translation: CASSRQLTSYNEQFF.

This clonotype came up a few times. V is TRBV7-2 and J is TRBJ2-2; D remains ambiguous. CDR1 and CDR2 from the germline V gene are SGHTA and FQGNSA. Trimming shortened V by 4 bases and J by 5 bases, and 5 bases separated the two germline ends. This CDR3 has 12 residues. CDR3 sequence: CASSYWTGELFF. In DNA, the CDR3 is TGTGCCAGCAGCTATTGGACCGGGGAGCTGTTTTTT.

This clonotype occurred many times. J is TRBJ2-2 and V is TRBV12-3 or TRBV12-4; the match to TRBD2 covers 7 bases. The CDR3 has 14 residues. V lost 4 bases, J lost 6 bases, and 5 bases stayed unmatched. CDR3: CASSSWGGSGELFF. Written as DNA, the CDR3 is TGTGCCAGCAGTTCCTGGGGGGGGTCCGGGGAGCTGTTTTTT.

The chain employs TRBV20-1 and TRBJ2-3; D ambiguous. The ends were cut back, 0 bases at V and 0 bases at J, with 13 bases in the middle. Per germline, CDR1 DFQATT and CDR2 SNEGSKA (reference sequence). CDR3 length equals 16 residues. The CDR3 protein is CSAREEPYYSTDTQYF. The CDR3 DNA follows: TGCAGTGCTAGAGAAGAACCTTATTATAGCACAGATACGCAGTATTTT.

This clonotype was seen at least ten times. The rearrangement links TRBV7-2 to TRBJ2-5, with a weak D call TRBD2 (6 bases). CDR3 size: 13 residues. With 2 bases removed from V and 5 bases from J, the gap between germline ends came to 9 bases. Per the germline V gene, CDR1 is SGHTA and CDR2 is FQGNSA. CDR3 DNA sequence: TGTGCCAGCAGCTTATGGGGGAGGGAGACCCAGTACTTC. Translated: CASSLWGRETQYF. Combining the CDR3 with reference TRBV7-2 and TRBJ2-5 gives the whole variable domain GAGVSQSPSNKVTEKGKDVELRCDPISGHTALYWYRQSLGQGLEFLIYFQGNSAPDKSGLPSDRFSAERTGGSVSTLTIQRTQQEDSAVYLCASSLWGRETQYFGPGTRLLVL.

There are a few counts of this clonotype. V is TRBV5-1 and J is TRBJ2-5; 8 positions match TRBD1. The ends lost 4 bases at V and 1 base at J; junction bases unmatched: 6. CDR1 is SGHRS, CDR2 YFSETQ, per germline. The CDR3 covers 15 residues. For the CDR3, the DNA is TGCGCCAGCAGCGGGACGGGGACAGGCCAAGAGACCCAGTACTTC. This codes for CASSGTGTGQETQYF.

Ten or more counts support this clonotype. The chain carries TRBV4-3 and TRBJ2-2; no reliable D call. The germline CDR1 and CDR2 sequences are LGHNA and YSLEER. The CDR3 has 15 amino acids. V lost 0 bases and J 4 bases, leaving 9 bases between the germline ends. CDR3 nucleotides: TGCGCCAGCAGCCAAGAGCCGGGTGGCACCGGGGAGCTGTTTTTT. Translating gives CASSQEPGGTGELFF.

Only a few counts were recorded for this clonotype. J is TRBJ2-1 and V is TRBV28, with 8 bases aligning to TRBD1. The CDR3 has 14 residues. V lost 8 bases to trimming and J lost 1 base; unmatched junction nucleotides: 4. Looked up from germline, CDR1 is MDHEN and CDR2 is SYDVKM. CDR3 sequence: CASGTGGSYNEQFF. The CDR3 DNA sequence: TGTGCCAGCGGAACAGGGGGATCCTACAATGAGCAGTTCTTC.

This clonotype was seen a handful of times. Written as DNA, the CDR3 is TGTGCCAGCAGCCTACAGGGTTATTTTAACAATGAGCAGTTCTTC. Translation gives CASSLQGYFNNEQFF. V and J are TRBV3-1 and TRBJ2-1; TRBD1 might be the D (6 bases). The length of the CDR3 is 15 residues. Per germline, CDR1 LGHDT and CDR2 YNNKEL (reference sequence). Trimming left V 4 bases short and J 5 bases short, with 15 bases between.

V and J are TRBV5-1 and TRBJ2-1; 8 bases map to TRBD2. Trimming took 3 bases from V and 9 from J; bases not matched to a gene: 11. CDR1 and CDR2 (germline): SGHRS, YFSETQ. The CDR3 has 15 amino acids. CDR3 nucleotide sequence: TGCGCCAGCAGCTCCTCCGGGACTAGTTTTATTGAGCAGTTCTTC. Its protein product is CASSSSGTSFIEQFF.

The chain is built from TRBV7-3 and TRBJ2-1; either TRBD1 or TRBD2 may supply D (5 bases each). CDR1 is SGHTA and CDR2 is FQGTGA in the germline V gene. The CDR3 consists of 14 residues. This CDR3 is CGVNGDALLNEQFF. The CDR3 region has the DNA TGTGGAGTTAACGGGGACGCATTACTTAATGAGCAGTTCTTC.